This T cell receptor beta chain is drawn from a study of blood T cell repertoires in COVID-19. Background on the study: PBMCs, B-cell-depleted T cells, or T cells were the source of the cDNA or gDNA that made up the material.

Method: immunoSEQ multiplex PCR; TCRdb's copy keeps in-frame clones and lacks some. The sample records approximately 75,000 clones, 70% to 90% being singletons. The CDR3 is 15 residues long. V lost 6 bases, J lost 5 bases, and 4 bases stayed unmatched. The germline V gene encodes CDR1 MNHEY and CDR2 SVGAGI. The gene calls are TRBV6-5 and TRBJ2-2; TRBD2 matches at 12 bases. The sequence was collected from a man aged 80 or over with COVID-19, enrolled during active disease. Sequencing was performed on peripheral blood. CDR3: CASRRTSGVTGELFF. The CDR3 DNA sequence: TGTGCCAGCAGAAGGACTAGCGGGGTTACCGGGGAGCTGTTTTTT.